One and the same sample provided the 24 T cell receptor beta chains below, sequenced in a study of T cells in localized non-small cell lung cancer. TCRdb's copy holds only in-frame clones and misses some; the assay was immunoSEQ multiplex PCR. The sample lists tens of thousands of clones; more than 75% were seen once. The sequenced sample was peripheral blood, obtained before any cancer treatment. Receptors originate from a woman between 35 and 70 years old with stage I squamous cell lung carcinoma.

This clone was counted only a few times. The V call is TRBV11-2, the J call TRBJ2-3, with D unresolved. Germline V gene sequence: CDR1 SGHAT, CDR2 FQNNGV. Trimming removed 1 base at V and 3 bases at J, with 8 bases between. There are 14 residues in the CDR3. The CDR3 bases are TGTGCCAGCAGCTTAGCAGTGAGGACAGATACGCAGTATTTT. Translated, it gives CASSLAVRTDTQYF.

The rearrangement uses TRBV11-1 and TRBJ2-1, with D perhaps matching TRBD1 or TRBD2 (5 bases each). The CDR3 loop spans 16 amino acids. V gave up 5 bases and J gave up 6 bases, with 20 bases separating them. Germline V CDR1 and CDR2: SGHAT, FQDESV (reference sequence). CDR3 in amino acids: CASSLRYRGAGNEQFF. In DNA, the CDR3 is TGTGCCAGCAGCCTACGTTATAGGGGCGCGGGCAATGAGCAGTTCTTC.

The rearrangement links TRBV30 to TRBJ1-2; D is possibly TRBD1 (6 bases). The CDR3 totals 13 residues. From germline, CDR1 is GTSNPN and CDR2 SVGIG (reference sequence). Between the trimmed V and J ends, which lost 3 bases and 6 bases, there was a span of 14 bases. CDR3 DNA sequence: TGTGCCTGGAGGGGCCTCAACAGGGATGGCTACACCTTC. Its protein product is CAWRGLNRDGYTF.

V usage is TRBV10-3 and J usage is TRBJ1-1; 7 nucleotides agree with TRBD1. V lost 6 bases and J lost 1; bases outside the gene matches: 2. Germline loops: CDR1 ENHRY, CDR2 SYGVKD. CDR3 length: 13 residues. The CDR3 DNA reads as TGTGCCATCAGGGGGGACAGGAACACTGAAGCTTTCTTT. Protein sequence: CAIRGDRNTEAFF.

In nucleotides, the CDR3 is TGTGCCAGCAGCTCGGGACTAGCGGTTTCCTACGAGCAGTACTTC. It is translated as CASSSGLAVSYEQYF. The gene calls are TRBV7-2 and TRBJ2-7; 11 bases map to TRBD2. Losses at the gene ends were 4 bases for V and 1 base for J; bases not matched to a gene: 3. This CDR3 has 15 residues. The germline V gene has CDR1 SGHTA and CDR2 FQGNSA.

The chain employs TRBV19 and TRBJ1-1; D gene ambiguous. Germline loops: CDR1 LNHDA, CDR2 SQIVND (reference sequence). The CDR3 totals 12 residues. The ends were cut back, 5 bases at V and 4 bases at J, with 8 bases in the middle. The chain's CDR3 is CASSFRGTEAFF. The DNA for the CDR3 is TGTGCCAGTAGTTTCCGGGGCACTGAAGCTTTCTTT.

The chain employs TRBV19 and TRBJ1-2, with 7 bases that match TRBD1. Trimming took 5 bases from V and 0 from J; bases not matched to a gene: 6. The CDR3 sequence is 15 residues long. Germline loops: CDR1 LNHDA, CDR2 SQIVND (reference sequence). CDR3 in amino acids: CASSAGQSTNYGYTF. The CDR3 DNA reads TGTGCCAGTAGTGCGGGACAGTCAACTAACTATGGCTACACCTTC.

This clone was recorded only once. This chain uses TRBV10-3 with TRBJ2-5; D is unclear. The closer fit of TRBJ2-7 to the DNA end suggests the J call may be wrong. This CDR3 has 12 amino acids. Germline CDR1 and CDR2: ENHRY and SYGVKD. This chain's CDR3 is CAISGVSYEQYF. The DNA of the CDR3 is TGTGCCATCAGTGGTGTCAGCTACGAGCAGTACTTC.

The rearrangement joins TRBV6-5 to TRBJ1-2, with a tentative D call TRBD1 (6 bases). Trimming pared 0 bases from V and 7 bases from J, leaving 15 bases between. CDR3 length: 15 residues. Germline-derived CDR1 and CDR2 are MNHEY and SVGAGI. Written as DNA, the CDR3 is TGTGCCAGCAGTTACTCGGTAGGGGGGCAGGCTGGCTACACCTTC. It is translated as CASSYSVGGQAGYTF.

The chain is built from TRBV6-5 and TRBJ2-7, with D unclear. The CDR3 has 11 residues. Trimming pared 6 bases from V and 6 bases from J, leaving 9 bases between. Per the germline V gene, CDR1 is MNHEY and CDR2 is SVGAGI. The CDR3 DNA is TGTGCCAGCAGCAGGTTAGGCGAGCAGTACTTC. Translated: CASSRLGEQYF.

V gene TRBV4-2 combines with J gene TRBJ1-1, with D perhaps matching TRBD1 (5 bases). Deletions cut 0 bases from V and 1 base from J, with 12 bases between. CDR3 size: 16 residues. Germline CDR1 and CDR2: LGHNA and YNFKEQ. The DNA for the CDR3 is TGTGCCAGCAGCCAAGATGTCAGGGTGCGGAACACTGAAGCTTTCTTT. This translates into CASSQDVRVRNTEAFF.

V and J are TRBV6-5 and TRBJ2-1; D gene unclear. Per the germline V gene, CDR1 is MNHEY and CDR2 is SVGAGI. V was cut by 7 bases and J by 8 bases, with 9 bases left in between. The CDR3 sequence is 11 residues long. The CDR3 sequence is CASTKAYEQFF. In nucleotides, the CDR3 is TGTGCCAGCACCAAGGCGTATGAGCAGTTCTTC.

The rearrangement links TRBV6-5 to TRBJ1-2; D is unclear. The V end was cut by 5 bases, the J end by 2 bases, with 15 bases between. There are 15 residues in the CDR3. Germline V CDR1 and CDR2: MNHEY, SVGAGI. The CDR3 protein is CASSPQGRGNYGYTF. The CDR3 DNA sequence: TGTGCCAGCAGTCCCCAAGGACGGGGAAACTATGGCTACACCTTC.

The rearrangement uses TRBV27 and TRBJ1-1; no definite D call. Germline V gene data show CDR1 as MNHEY and CDR2 as SMNVEV (reference sequence). The V end lost 6 bases, the J end lost 10 bases, and 15 bases lay between the germline ends. The CDR3 totals 12 residues. The CDR3 sequence: CASSLPGKRAFF. The CDR3, as DNA: TGTGCCAGCAGCCTACCGGGGAAGCGAGCTTTCTTT.

This sequence joins TRBV7-3 and TRBJ2-1; TRBD1 agrees at 7 bases. The CDR3 covers 15 residues. Trimming took 5 bases from V and 4 from J; bases not matched to a gene: 8. Germline V gene lookup returns CDR1 SGHTA and CDR2 FQGTGA. The CDR3 loop reads CASSVRGTKYNEQFF. The CDR3 nucleotides are TGTGCCAGCAGCGTCAGGGGGACAAAATACAATGAGCAGTTCTTC.

The V gene is TRBV2, the J gene TRBJ2-5; 8 bases match TRBD2. The CDR3 sequence is 14 residues long. V dropped 8 bases and J dropped 6; count of bases not matched to a gene: 11. Germline V gene sequence: CDR1 SNHLY, CDR2 FYNNEI. The DNA for the CDR3 is TGTGCCAGCTGGGGCGGGGGGCCGTATCAGACCCAGTACTTC. Its protein is CASWGGGPYQTQYF.

The V call is TRBV19, the J call TRBJ1-5; D not certain. The germline V and J ends were trimmed by 3 bases and 0 bases, with 9 bases remaining between them. This CDR3 comprises 15 residues. Germline V lookup: CDR1 LNHDA, CDR2 SQIVND (reference sequence). The DNA for the CDR3 is TGTGCCAGTAGTATTTTGGGGAATAGCAATCAGCCCCAGCATTTT. It is translated as CASSILGNSNQPQHF.

CDR3 bases: TGTGCCAGCTCACTGACAGTCCTCTCTGGAAACACCATATATTTT. Translating it yields CASSLTVLSGNTIYF. The rearrangement uses TRBV18 and TRBJ1-3, with D maybe TRBD1 (5 bases). Trimming removed 4 bases from V and 0 bases from J, with 10 bases in between. Germline values: CDR1 KGHSH, CDR2 LQKENI. This CDR3 spans 15 amino acids.

The V call is TRBV2, the J call TRBJ1-5; 10 bases line up with TRBD1. The V gene's germline CDR1 is SNHLY and CDR2 FYNNEI. This CDR3 contains 13 residues. The ends lost 7 bases at V and 4 bases at J; junction bases unmatched: 1. In DNA form, the CDR3 reads TGTGCCAGCATGGACAGGGGGAATCAGCCCCAGCATTTT. It is translated as CASMDRGNQPQHF.

The chain links TRBV7-2 to TRBJ1-4; 9 bases match TRBD1. CDR1 and CDR2 (germline): SGHTA, FQGNSA. V gave up 5 bases and J gave up 7 bases; unmatched junction bases: 11. There are 16 residues in the CDR3. This chain's CDR3 is CASSQYGTGFTEKLFF. The CDR3 DNA follows: TGTGCCAGCAGCCAGTATGGGACAGGGTTTACTGAAAAACTGTTTTTT.

On this clone itself: An end of the junction does not agree with germline; a read error may underlie this. V and J are TRBV5-1 and TRBJ1-2; 8 nucleotides align to TRBD1. The CDR3 covers 14 residues. CDR1 and CDR2 from the germline V gene are SGHRS and YFSETQ. The CDR3 reads CASRLGQVDYGYTF. The CDR3 DNA is TGCGCCAGCAGGTTGGGACAGGTTGACTATGGCTACACCTTC.

CDR3 sequence (DNA): TGTGCCAGCATCCTACAGGGGGCAACTAATGAAAAACTGTTTTTT. Its protein is CASILQGATNEKLFF. The chain uses TRBV6-6 and TRBJ1-4; 8 positions agree with TRBD1. The CDR3 runs 15 residues. The germline CDR1 and CDR2 sequences are MNHNY and SVGAGI (reference sequence). Unmatched junction bases numbered 4, after V lost 7 bases and J lost 0 bases.

This clone was observed once. The chain links TRBV6-1 to TRBJ2-5; 10 positions agree with TRBD2. The V and J ends lost 0 bases and 5 bases, in that order; junction bases with no gene match: 6. Germline CDR1 reads MNHNS; CDR2 reads SASEGT. CDR3 length equals 16 residues. In DNA, the CDR3 is TGTGCCAGCAGTGAAGCGCTAAGCGGGGGGGCGGAGACCCAGTACTTC. This translates into CASSEALSGGAETQYF.

V usage is TRBV2 and J usage is TRBJ2-1, with TRBD2 matching 7 bases. The length of the CDR3 is 18 residues. Germline V gene lookup returns CDR1 SNHLY and CDR2 FYNNEI. The J segment lost 9 bases and the V segment lost 5 bases, leaving 22 bases of the junction unmatched. CDR3 sequence reads: CASSSTTRGTGGSAEQFF. CDR3 in DNA: TGTGCCAGCAGTTCTACGACCCGGGGGACGGGGGGATCGGCTGAGCAGTTCTTC.